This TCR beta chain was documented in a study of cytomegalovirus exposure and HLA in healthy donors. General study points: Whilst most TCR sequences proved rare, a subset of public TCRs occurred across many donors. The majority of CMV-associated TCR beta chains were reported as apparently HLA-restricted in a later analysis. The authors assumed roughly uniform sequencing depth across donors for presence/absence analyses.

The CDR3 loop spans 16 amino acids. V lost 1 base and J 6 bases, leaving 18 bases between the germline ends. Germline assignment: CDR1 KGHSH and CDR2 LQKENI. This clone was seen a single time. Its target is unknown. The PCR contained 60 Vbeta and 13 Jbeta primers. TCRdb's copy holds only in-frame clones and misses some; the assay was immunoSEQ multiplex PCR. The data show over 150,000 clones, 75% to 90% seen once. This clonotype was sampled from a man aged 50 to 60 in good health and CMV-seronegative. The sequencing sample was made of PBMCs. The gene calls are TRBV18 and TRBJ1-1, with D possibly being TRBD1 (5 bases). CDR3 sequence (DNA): TGTGCCAGCTCACCACGGATAGGGGCGAGGCCGGCTGAAGCTTTCTTT. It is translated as CASSPRIGARPAEAFF.